This TCR beta chain was observed in a study of blood T cell repertoires in COVID-19. Background on the study: There were acute and convalescent COVID-19 samples, and they came from the United States, Italy and Spain. In each case, the material was cDNA or gDNA derived from T cells, B-cell-depleted T cells, or PBMCs.

Here immunoSEQ multiplex PCR was the method, and the copy in TCRdb shows in-frame clones only, minus some. The sample consists of approximately 180,000 clones, 75% to 80% of them appearing once. This CDR3 is built from 16 residues. J lost 1 base, V lost 3 bases, and 4 bases had no gene match. Germline CDR1 is SGDLS and CDR2 is YYNGEE. This clone turned up a few times. The J gene is TRBJ2-3, the V gene TRBV9; 11 bases are a match to TRBD2. The sequence was collected from a woman in her 70s with acute or convalescent COVID-19. The source material was peripheral blood. The CDR3: CASSGRLAGRTDTQYF. DNA of the CDR3: TGTGCCAGCAGCGGACGACTAGCGGGGCGCACAGATACGCAGTATTTT.